Below, 31 T cell receptor beta chains from the same sample are listed, as sequenced in a study of Ad26.COV2.S vaccination and SARS-CoV-2 variants. The assay was immunoSEQ multiplex PCR, and TCRdb's table has in-frame clones only and misses some. The profile shows 200,000 to 250,000 clones, roughly 90% of them singletons. Treatment in this sample: 19 received Ad26.COV2.S at low or high dose, single or two shots; about 5 received placebo; per-sample allocation not given. Day 63 following the first vaccine or placebo injection was when the samples were taken. The source material was peripheral blood, sampled in a trial of Ad26.COV2.S vaccine versus placebo. Source of these receptors: a person aged 18-60 years who received the Ad26.COV2.S COVID-19 vaccine or a placebo.

The chain has TRBV6-1 and TRBJ2-2; 8 bases are shared with TRBD1. This CDR3 has 16 amino acids. After removal of 3 bases from V and 1 base from J, the junction contained 4 bases not matched to a gene. Germline lookup yields CDR1 MNHNS and CDR2 SASEGT. DNA of the CDR3: TGTGCCAGCAGTGACGGACAGGGTTTGAACACCGGGGAGCTGTTTTTT. Protein: CASSDGQGLNTGELFF.

This rearrangement joins TRBV11-2 to TRBJ2-7; 8 positions agree with TRBD2. CDR1 is SGHAT, CDR2 FQNNGV, per germline. After removal of 1 base from V and 7 bases from J, the junction contained 3 bases not matched to a gene. The CDR3 totals 13 residues. The CDR3 region is CASSLVRGGEQYF. In DNA form, the CDR3 reads TGTGCCAGCAGCTTAGTACGGGGGGGAGAGCAGTACTTC. Full variable domain (rest looked up from reference TRBV11-2 and TRBJ2-7): EAGVAQSPRYKIIEKRQSVAFWCNPISGHATLYWYQQILGQGPKLLIQFQNNGVVDDSQLPKDRFSAERLKGVDSTLKIQPAKLEDSAVYLCASSLVRGGEQYFGPGTRLTVT.

This chain joins TRBV11-3 and TRBJ2-2; TRBD2 might be the D (6 bases). The CDR3 covers 19 residues. Trimming shortened V by 5 bases and J by 5 bases, and 27 bases separated the two germline ends. Germline V gene data show CDR1 as SGHNT and CDR2 as YENEEA. The CDR3 here is CASSLASGSTRAETGELFF. CDR3 bases: TGTGCCAGCAGCCTAGCTTCGGGGTCGACTAGGGCAGAGACCGGGGAGCTGTTTTTT.

This chain uses TRBV5-8 with TRBJ1-5, with D tentatively TRBD1 (5 bases). Germline loops: CDR1 SGHTS, CDR2 YDEGEE. This CDR3 has 14 residues. Trimming left V 0 bases short and J 6 bases short, with 10 bases between. Here the CDR3 reads CASSLGRGSQPQHF. The CDR3 bases are TGTGCCAGCAGCTTGGGGAGGGGCAGTCAGCCCCAGCATTTT. Full variable domain (outside the CDR3, taken from reference TRBV5-8 and TRBJ1-5): EAGVTQSPTHLIKTRGQQATLRCSPISGHTSVYWYQQALGLGLQFLLWYDEGEERNRGNFPPRFSGRQFPNYSSELNVNALELEDSALYLCASSLGRGSQPQHFGDGTRLSIL.

The J gene is TRBJ2-5, the V gene TRBV9; D possibly corresponds to TRBD1 (5 bases). V lost 0 bases, J lost 1 base, and 13 bases lay in between. Per germline, CDR1 SGDLS and CDR2 YYNGEE. This CDR3 has 16 residues. CDR3 sequence reads: CASSVATWGGQETQYF. The CDR3 region has the DNA TGTGCCAGCAGCGTAGCTACTTGGGGCGGCCAAGAGACCCAGTACTTC.

This chain joins TRBV9 and TRBJ2-2; 7 bases are shared with TRBD2. With V trimmed by 1 base and J by 6 bases, 15 bases remained unmatched. The germline gives CDR1 SGDLS, CDR2 YYNGEE. The CDR3 has 18 residues. The CDR3 region is CASSVPLGGSGQAGELFF. As DNA, the CDR3 is TGTGCCAGCAGCGTACCTTTGGGCGGGAGTGGTCAGGCCGGGGAGCTGTTTTTT.

This rearrangement joins TRBV2 to TRBJ1-1, with a possible D match to TRBD1 (5 bases). Trimming removed 6 bases from V and 3 bases from J, with 14 bases in between. The germline gives CDR1 SNHLY, CDR2 FYNNEI. CDR3 length equals 14 residues. CDR3: CASSPGTADTEAFF. CDR3 DNA: TGTGCCAGCAGCCCCGGGACGGCGGACACTGAAGCTTTCTTT. Variable domain in full (rest from reference TRBV2 and TRBJ1-1): EPEVTQTPSHQVTQMGQEVILRCVPISNHLYFYWYRQILGQKVEFLVSFYNNEISEKSEIFDDQFSVERPDGSNFTLKIRSTKLEDSAMYFCASSPGTADTEAFFGQGTRLTVV.

This clone was picked up a small number of times. V usage is TRBV5-8 and J usage is TRBJ2-1; tentative D call: TRBD2 (6 bases). Trimming removed 7 bases at V and 0 bases at J, with 14 bases between. This CDR3 is 15 amino acids long. The germline V gene encodes CDR1 SGHTS and CDR2 YDEGEE. The CDR3 DNA reads TGTGCCAGCGGAGAGGGACTGAGCTCCTACAATGAGCAGTTCTTC. It translates to CASGEGLSSYNEQFF.

V gene TRBV5-1 combines with J gene TRBJ2-1, with 8 nucleotides matching TRBD2. Germline CDR1 and CDR2: SGHRS and YFSETQ. This CDR3 region has 16 residues. Trimming removed 4 bases from V and 1 base from J; junction bases left unmatched: 7. The CDR3 loop reads CASSVPGGTSYNEQFF. CDR3 coding DNA: TGCGCCAGCAGCGTCCCGGGGGGGACTTCCTACAATGAGCAGTTCTTC.

This clone showed up just once. The junction shows a germline mismatch at one end, possibly a read error. The genes are TRBV7-2 and TRBJ1-1; D ambiguous. This CDR3 comprises 13 residues. Germline CDR1 reads SGHTA; CDR2 reads FQGNSA. CDR3 DNA sequence: TGTGCCAGCAGCTTAGACCCGAACACTGAAACTTTCTTT. It encodes CASSLDPNTETFF.

The chain combines TRBV6-5 with TRBJ1-2, with TRBD1 matching over 10 bases. J was trimmed by 8 bases and V by 5 bases; bases with no gene match: 8. The CDR3 length is 14 residues. Germline assignment: CDR1 MNHEY and CDR2 SVGAGI. CDR3 sequence: CASSRDRGSSGYTF. The CDR3 DNA reads TGTGCCAGCAGTAGGGACAGGGGCTCCTCCGGCTACACCTTC.

V gene TRBV6-2 or TRBV6-3 combines with J gene TRBJ2-1; maybe TRBD2 (5 bases). Germline V gives CDR1 MNHEY, CDR2 SVGEGT. V was cut by 6 bases and J by 2 bases, with 11 bases left in between. The CDR3 is 14 amino acids. The CDR3, as DNA: TGTGCCAGCAGCACTAGTCTTCCCTACAATGAGCAGTTCTTC. Encoded protein: CASSTSLPYNEQFF.

The chain carries TRBV19 and TRBJ2-4, with 11 positions matching TRBD2. V lost 7 bases and J lost 2; bases outside the gene matches: 16. The CDR3 spans 19 residues. Germline V gives CDR1 LNHDA, CDR2 SQIVND (reference sequence). CDR3 residues: CASTSFGGLAGGTKNIQYF. The CDR3 nucleotides read TGTGCCAGTACCTCCTTCGGGGGCCTAGCGGGAGGAACCAAAAACATTCAGTACTTC.

The chain employs TRBV7-9 and TRBJ2-7; weak D call: TRBD2 (6 bases). Trimming shortened V by 2 bases and J by 5 bases, and 10 bases separated the two germline ends. This CDR3 region has 13 residues. The germline V gene has CDR1 SEHNR and CDR2 FQNEAQ (reference sequence). The CDR3 region is CASSLSGSHEQYF. The CDR3 DNA reads TGTGCCAGCAGCTTAAGCGGGTCCCACGAGCAGTACTTC.

Here the CDR3 DNA reads TGTGCCTGGAGTGTATCCCCCGGCTACACCTTC. This codes for CAWSVSPGYTF. The rearrangement uses TRBV30 and TRBJ1-2; D unclear. Trimming pared 0 bases from V and 8 bases from J, leaving 7 bases between. The CDR3 length is 11 residues. Germline values: CDR1 GTSNPN, CDR2 SVGIG (reference sequence).

The chain uses TRBV5-1 and TRBJ2-2; 7 nucleotides agree with TRBD1. The germline CDR1 and CDR2 sequences are SGHRS and YFSETQ. The V segment lost 5 bases and the J segment 5 bases; nucleotides outside the gene matches: 6. The CDR3 is 14 residues long. The CDR3 DNA reads as TGCGCCAGCAGGGAAACAGGGGTAACCGGGGAGCTGTTTTTT. It encodes CASRETGVTGELFF.

This clone was counted only a few times. V and J are TRBV27 and TRBJ1-2, with TRBD1 matching over 7 bases. Germline trimming cut 5 bases from V and 0 bases from J; bases unmatched to any gene: 3. This CDR3 has 14 residues. Germline assignment: CDR1 MNHEY and CDR2 SMNVEV (reference sequence). CDR3 residues: CASSRQGANYGYTF. CDR3 in DNA: TGTGCCAGCAGTAGACAGGGAGCTAACTATGGCTACACCTTC.

The V call is TRBV16, the J call TRBJ2-5; tentative D call: TRBD1 (6 bases). Trimming took off 0 bases at V and 4 bases at J, with 12 bases between the two ends. Germline V gene data show CDR1 as KGHSY and CDR2 as FQNENV. CDR3 size: 15 residues. CDR3 region: CASSQSSRGRETQYF. DNA for the CDR3: TGTGCCAGCAGCCAATCGAGCAGGGGCAGAGAGACCCAGTACTTC.

The chain uses TRBV11-3 and TRBJ2-7; D is perhaps TRBD1 (5 bases). The CDR3 runs 11 residues. Between the trimmed V and J ends, which lost 5 bases and 5 bases, there was a span of 7 bases. CDR1 and CDR2 from the germline V gene are SGHNT and YENEEA. CDR3 sequence (DNA): TGTGCCAGCAGCAAGGGGCACGAGCAGTACTTC. Encoded protein: CASSKGHEQYF.

There are a few counts of this clone. The V and J genes are TRBV10-1 and TRBJ2-2, with D perhaps matching TRBD1 (5 bases). The germline CDR1 and CDR2 sequences are WNHNN and SYGVQD (reference sequence). The CDR3 runs 14 residues. With 5 bases removed from V and 5 bases from J, the gap between germline ends came to 12 bases. This CDR3 is CASSPQGRTGELFF. CDR3 nucleotide sequence: TGCGCCAGCAGTCCCCAGGGCCGGACCGGGGAGCTGTTTTTT.

This clone was picked up a small number of times. The chain employs TRBV3-1 (or the pseudogene TRBV3-2) and TRBJ1-6; no definite D call. Germline V gene lookup returns CDR1 LGHDT and CDR2 YNNKEL (reference sequence). Trimming removed 5 bases at V and 7 bases at J, with 12 bases between. The CDR3 totals 14 residues. In DNA, the CDR3 is TGTGCCAGCAGCTTGGGGTTCGGAAATTCACCCCTCCACTTT. Its protein product is CASSLGFGNSPLHF.

The DNA of the CDR3 is TGTGCCAGCAGTTTAGAGGCGGGAGGTTTCCTCTACAATGAGCAGTTCTTC. Protein sequence: CASSLEAGGFLYNEQFF. The gene calls are TRBV27 and TRBJ2-1, with TRBD2 identical over 8 bases. CDR1 MNHEY and CDR2 SMNVEV come from the germline V gene (reference sequence). Trimming at V came to 2 bases and at J to 3 bases, leaving 9 bases not matched to a gene. The CDR3 extends over 17 amino acids.

The rearrangement joins TRBV7-8 to TRBJ2-7, with D perhaps matching TRBD1 or TRBD2 (5 bases each). There are 12 residues in the CDR3. Trimming pared 6 bases from V and 4 bases from J, leaving 10 bases between. Germline CDR1 and CDR2: SGHVS and FQNEAQ. CDR3 sequence: CASRQGEYEQYF. The CDR3 nucleotides read TGTGCCAGCAGGCAAGGGGAGTACGAGCAGTACTTC.

This chain uses TRBV28 with TRBJ2-5, with TRBD2 matching over 11 bases. With 3 bases clipped from V and 4 bases from J, the junction kept 16 bases outside the gene matches. This CDR3 has 19 residues. Germline V CDR1 and CDR2: MDHEN, SYDVKM. The CDR3 is CASSFSRRALAGGGETQYF. The DNA of the CDR3 is TGTGCCAGCAGTTTCTCCCGTAGGGCGCTAGCGGGGGGCGGAGAGACCCAGTACTTC.

This chain connects TRBV4-1 to TRBJ2-2; possibly TRBD1 for D (6 bases). Trimming shortened V by 0 bases and J by 2 bases, and 13 bases separated the two germline ends. Germline lookup yields CDR1 MGHRA and CDR2 YSYEKL. This CDR3 has 17 residues. The CDR3 region is CASSQDRDRRNTGELFF. Written as DNA, the CDR3 is TGCGCCAGCAGCCAAGATCGCGACAGGCGAAACACCGGGGAGCTGTTTTTT.

V is TRBV7-2 and J is TRBJ2-7; the match to TRBD2 covers 8 bases. Germline CDR1 is SGHTA and CDR2 is FQGNSA. V trimming: 5 bases; J trimming: 6 bases; junction bases outside the gene matches: 12. The CDR3 consists of 15 residues. This chain's CDR3 is CASSAWTSFVGEQYF. The CDR3 DNA reads TGTGCCAGCAGCGCTTGGACTAGCTTTGTCGGCGAGCAGTACTTC.

This CDR3 reads CASSVGVQTQYF. The CDR3 DNA is TGTGCCAGCAGCGTAGGCGTTCAGACCCAGTACTTC. The chain recombines TRBV9 with TRBJ2-5; D remains unclear. V lost 0 bases and J lost 6, with 6 bases in between. Germline V lookup: CDR1 SGDLS, CDR2 YYNGEE. CDR3 size: 12 residues. Supplemented by reference TRBV9 and TRBJ2-5, the full variable domain reads DSGVTQTPKHLITATGQRVTLRCSPRSGDLSVYWYQQSLDQGLQFLIQYYNGEERAKGNILERFSAQQFPDLHSELNLSSLELGDSALYFCASSVGVQTQYFGPGTRLLVL.

The rearrangement links TRBV7-8 to TRBJ2-1, with D perhaps matching TRBD2 (7 bases). V was clipped by 5 bases and J by 4 bases, with 24 bases between them. Per the germline V gene, CDR1 is SGHVS and CDR2 is FQNEAQ. The CDR3 spans 18 residues. Here the CDR3 reads CASSRGRGGTPNYNEQFF. CDR3 bases: TGTGCCAGCAGCCGAGGAAGGGGGGGGACGCCAAATTACAATGAGCAGTTCTTC. Supplemented by reference TRBV7-8 and TRBJ2-1, the full variable domain reads GAGVSQSPRYKVAKRGQDVALRCDPISGHVSLFWYQQALGQGPEFLTYFQNEAQLDKSGLPSDRFFAERPEGSVSTLKIQRTQQEDSAVYLCASSRGRGGTPNYNEQFFGPGTRLTVL.

The chain is built from TRBV11-2 and TRBJ2-4; D gene unclear. V lost 1 base and J 0 bases, leaving 16 bases between the germline ends. Per the germline V gene, CDR1 is SGHAT and CDR2 is FQNNGV. This CDR3 contains 18 residues. This CDR3 is CASSLGPFGVLAKNIQYF. The CDR3 DNA sequence: TGTGCCAGCAGCTTAGGCCCTTTTGGAGTTCTAGCCAAAAACATTCAGTACTTC. The entire variable domain, with the rest obtained from reference TRBV11-2 and TRBJ2-4, is as follows: EAGVAQSPRYKIIEKRQSVAFWCNPISGHATLYWYQQILGQGPKLLIQFQNNGVVDDSQLPKDRFSAERLKGVDSTLKIQPAKLEDSAVYLCASSLGPFGVLAKNIQYFGAGTRLSVL.

The J gene is TRBJ1-5, the V gene TRBV9; no firm D call. The V end lost 0 bases, the J end lost 3 bases, and 10 bases lay between the germline ends. Per germline, CDR1 SGDLS and CDR2 YYNGEE. The CDR3 covers 15 residues. CDR3 region: CASSVDGRPNQPQHF. CDR3 sequence (DNA): TGTGCCAGCAGCGTAGACGGACGACCCAATCAGCCCCAGCATTTT.

This rearrangement joins TRBV7-2 to TRBJ2-1; no reliable D call. This CDR3 has 15 amino acids. Germline CDR1 SGHTA, CDR2 FQGNSA. Trimming took 1 base from V and 0 from J, leaving 7 bases between them. The DNA of the CDR3 is TGTGCCAGCAGCTTAGGGTCAAGCTCCTACAATGAGCAGTTCTTC. Encoded protein: CASSLGSSSYNEQFF. Full variable domain (rest looked up from reference TRBV7-2 and TRBJ2-1): GAGVSQSPSNKVTEKGKDVELRCDPISGHTALYWYRQSLGQGLEFLIYFQGNSAPDKSGLPSDRFSAERTGGSVSTLTIQRTQQEDSAVYLCASSLGSSSYNEQFFGPGTRLTVL.